What follows describes a single T cell receptor beta chain. The target antigen is unknown. These data come from a study of regulatory T cells in long-lasting Graves disease. The study's findings and limits: Persistent patients shared thousands of public clonotypes among themselves. Newly diagnosed patients shared fewer, at roughly 970. Samples came from peripheral blood alone, without thyroid tissue. Accuracy could have been hurt by small sample size.

Combining iRepertoire HTBI primers with Arm-PCR of CDR3 regions, the authors built TCR beta libraries. TCRdb redid the calling of the multiplex PCR reads with MiXCR, one entry per CDR3 protein. The data hold 350,000 to 450,000 distinct CDR3 sequences, with roughly 24% observed a single time. Time point of the sample: persistent/refractory GD, antithyroid drugs over 5 years with positive TRAb. RNA from PBMCs was the source of the TCR library. The CDR3 has 17 residues. Per the germline V gene, CDR1 is LNHDA and CDR2 is SQIVND (reference sequence). The V gene end was trimmed by 3 bases and the J gene end by 4 bases; junction bases not matched to a gene: 13.

This sequence originates from a woman aged 40 to 49 with Graves disease. The chain carries TRBV19 and TRBJ2-7; 9 bases align to TRBD1. The sequencing here drew on peripheral blood mononuclear cells (PBMCs), taken when the disease was refractory, from a patient treated with antithyroid drugs. This chain's CDR3 is CASSIVFSTGGLYEQYF. CDR3 sequence (DNA): TGTGCCAGTAGTATCGTCTTCTCGACAGGGGGGTTGTACGAGCAGTACTTC. The full variable domain, in which reference TRBV19 and TRBJ2-7 provide the parts outside the CDR3, is DGGITQSPKYLFRKEGQNVTLSCEQNLNHDAMYWYRQDPGQGLRLIYYSQIVNDFQKGDIAEGYSVSREKKESFPLTVTSAQKNPTAFYLCASSIVFSTGGLYEQYFGPGTRLTVT.